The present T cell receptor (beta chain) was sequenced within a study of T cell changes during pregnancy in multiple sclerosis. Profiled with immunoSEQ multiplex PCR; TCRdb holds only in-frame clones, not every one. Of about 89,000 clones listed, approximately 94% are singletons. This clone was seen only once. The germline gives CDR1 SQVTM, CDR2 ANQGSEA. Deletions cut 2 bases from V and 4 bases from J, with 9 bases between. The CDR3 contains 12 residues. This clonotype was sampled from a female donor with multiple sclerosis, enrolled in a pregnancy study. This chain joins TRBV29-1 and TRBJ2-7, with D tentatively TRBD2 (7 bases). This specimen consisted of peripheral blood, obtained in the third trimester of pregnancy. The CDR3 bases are TGCAGCGTTGAAAGGGGGGGGTACGAGCAGTACTTC. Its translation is CSVERGGYEQYF.